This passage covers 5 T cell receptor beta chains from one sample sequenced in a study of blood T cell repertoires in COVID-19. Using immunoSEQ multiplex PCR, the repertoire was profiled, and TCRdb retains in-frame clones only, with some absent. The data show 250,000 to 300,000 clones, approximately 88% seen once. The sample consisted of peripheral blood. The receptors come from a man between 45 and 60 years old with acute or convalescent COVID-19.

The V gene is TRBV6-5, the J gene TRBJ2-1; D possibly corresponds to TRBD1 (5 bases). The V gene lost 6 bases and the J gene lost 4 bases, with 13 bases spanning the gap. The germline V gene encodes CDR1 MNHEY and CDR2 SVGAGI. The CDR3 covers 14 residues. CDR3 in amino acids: CASRTDLLYNEQFF. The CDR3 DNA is TGTGCCAGCAGGACAGACCTCTTATACAATGAGCAGTTCTTC.

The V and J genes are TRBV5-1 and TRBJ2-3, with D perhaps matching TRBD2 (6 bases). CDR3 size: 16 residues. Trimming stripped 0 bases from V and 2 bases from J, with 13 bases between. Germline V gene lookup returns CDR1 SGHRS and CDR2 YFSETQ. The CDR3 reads CASSLGGSGPTDTQYF. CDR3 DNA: TGCGCCAGCAGCTTGGGTGGTAGCGGCCCCACAGATACGCAGTATTTT.

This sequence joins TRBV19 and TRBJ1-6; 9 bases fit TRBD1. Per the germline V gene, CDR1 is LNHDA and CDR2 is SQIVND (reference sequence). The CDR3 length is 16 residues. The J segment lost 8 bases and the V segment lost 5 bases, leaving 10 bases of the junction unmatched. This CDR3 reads CASSADWTGAYSPLHF. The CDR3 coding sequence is TGTGCCAGTAGTGCCGATTGGACAGGGGCTTATTCACCCCTCCACTTT.

CDR3 sequence (DNA): TGTGCCAGCTCACCACCCGCACAGGGCTTTGGAAACACCATATATTTT. Translated: CASSPPAQGFGNTIYF. V usage is TRBV18 and J usage is TRBJ1-3, with D possibly being TRBD1 (6 bases). Germline CDR1 KGHSH, CDR2 LQKENI. CDR3 size: 16 residues. V lost 0 bases and J lost 3, with 12 bases in between.

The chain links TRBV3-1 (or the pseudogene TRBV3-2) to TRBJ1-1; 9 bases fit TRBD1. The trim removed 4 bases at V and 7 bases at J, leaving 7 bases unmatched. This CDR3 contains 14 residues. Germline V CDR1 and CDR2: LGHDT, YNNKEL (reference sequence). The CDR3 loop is CASSPRDRDHEAFF. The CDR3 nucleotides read TGTGCCAGCAGCCCCCGGGACAGGGACCATGAAGCTTTCTTT.